The 10 T cell receptor beta chains below come from one sample, sequenced in a study of human T cells and chemical hapten exposure. TCRdb used MiXCR to reprocess the RACE reads, holding one entry per CDR3 protein. In the table there are more than 90,000 distinct CDR3 sequences, 11% of which are singletons. Indicated time point: patch test 2, 6 weeks after DPC sensitization. As for treatment: therapeutic diphenylcyclopropenone sensitization with weekly scalp DPC. The sample in question was whole blood, obtained in connection with sensitization to the hapten diphenylcyclopropenone (DPC). The source is a woman between 40 and 55 years old with alopecia areata. Some clones in this sample may be carry-over from other donors' samples.

The J gene is TRBJ1-5, the V gene TRBV7-8; D not resolved. Trimming removed 3 bases at V and 1 base at J, with 4 bases between. The germline V gene has CDR1 SGHVS and CDR2 FQNEAQ. This CDR3 is 13 amino acids long. CDR3 nucleotide sequence: TGTGCCAGCAGCTTCAGGAGCAATCAGCCCCAGCATTTT. This translates into CASSFRSNQPQHF.

The J gene is TRBJ2-7, the V gene TRBV9, with 10 positions matching TRBD1. The CDR3 extends over 15 amino acids. The V segment lost 4 bases and the J segment 2 bases; nucleotides outside the gene matches: 6. Germline V lookup: CDR1 SGDLS, CDR2 YYNGEE. The CDR3 region is CASSSRDRGPYEQYF. CDR3 DNA sequence: TGTGCCAGCAGCTCCCGGGACAGGGGTCCCTACGAGCAGTACTTC.

This clonotype showed up many times. J is TRBJ2-1 and V is TRBV20-1, with 8 positions matching TRBD2. Losses at the gene ends were 0 bases for V and 7 bases for J; bases not matched to a gene: 8. Germline V lookup: CDR1 DFQATT, CDR2 SNEGSKA (reference sequence). The length of the CDR3 is 15 residues. The CDR3 nucleotides are TGCAGTGCTAGAGATAGAAGCGGGAGTCCTAATGAGCAGTTCTTC. Its translation: CSARDRSGSPNEQFF.

This chain joins TRBV15 and TRBJ1-2; D call uncertain. V gave up 0 bases and J gave up 6 bases, with 11 bases separating them. This CDR3 contains 14 residues. Germline loops: CDR1 LNHNV, CDR2 YYDKDF (reference sequence). CDR3 nucleotides: TGTGCCACCAGCAGAGATCTAGGGCCGGATGGCTACACCTTC. Its translation: CATSRDLGPDGYTF. Looking up the rest from reference TRBV15 and TRBJ1-2 gives the full variable domain: DAMVIQNPRYQVTQFGKPVTLSCSQTLNHNVMYWYQQKSSQAPKLLFHYYDKDFNNEADTPDNFQSRRPNTSFCFLDIRSPGLGDTAMYLCATSRDLGPDGYTFGSGTRLTVV.

The genes are TRBV29-1 and TRBJ2-5; 12 positions match TRBD2. J gave up 1 base and V 7 bases, and 4 bases lay outside the gene matches. Looked up from germline, CDR1 is SQVTM and CDR2 is ANQGSEA. The CDR3 consists of 14 residues. CDR3 protein: CSAGLAGPQETQYF. In DNA form, the CDR3 reads TGCAGCGCCGGACTAGCGGGACCCCAAGAGACCCAGTACTTC.

This clonotype turned up a few times. The chain uses TRBV7-2 and TRBJ2-2; 8 nucleotides agree with TRBD2. V was pared by 4 bases and J by 5 bases, with 6 bases of the junction left unmatched. CDR1 and CDR2 (germline): SGHTA, FQGNSA. This CDR3 contains 15 residues. The DNA of the CDR3 is TGTGCCAGCAGCTCAGGACTAGCAGGGACCGGGGAGCTGTTTTTT. Translation gives CASSSGLAGTGELFF.

This clonotype was picked up many times. The rearrangement joins TRBV29-1 to TRBJ1-1; D uncertain. This CDR3 has 12 amino acids. Germline-derived CDR1 and CDR2 are SQVTM and ANQGSEA. The V end lost 7 bases, the J end lost 5 bases, and 14 bases lay between the germline ends. The DNA for the CDR3 is TGCAGCGAATCATTTGGAGGGACTGAAGCTTTCTTT. Translated, it gives CSESFGGTEAFF.

V usage is TRBV18 and J usage is TRBJ1-5; no firm D call. V was cut by 2 bases and J by 7 bases, with 15 bases left in between. Germline V gene sequence: CDR1 KGHSH, CDR2 LQKENI. The CDR3 covers 15 residues. The CDR3 loop is CASSPRAEARQPQHF. DNA for the CDR3: TGTGCCAGCTCACCAAGGGCAGAAGCGAGACAGCCCCAGCATTTT.

The rearrangement links TRBV4-1 to TRBJ2-6; D gene unclear. V lost 0 bases and J 4 bases, leaving 7 bases between the germline ends. CDR1 is MGHRA and CDR2 is YSYEKL in the germline V gene. The CDR3 covers 15 residues. CDR3 protein: CASSQESAGANVLTF. CDR3 bases: TGCGCCAGCAGCCAAGAATCAGCCGGGGCCAACGTCCTGACTTTC.

The CDR3 sequence: CSALRGQAGNTIYF. CDR3 bases: TGCAGTGCCCTCAGGGGGCAGGCTGGAAACACCATATATTTT. J is TRBJ1-3 and V is TRBV20-1; TRBD1 matches 8 bases. V trimming: 6 bases; J trimming: 2 bases; junction bases outside the gene matches: 6. The CDR3 covers 14 residues. Germline lookup yields CDR1 DFQATT and CDR2 SNEGSKA (reference sequence).